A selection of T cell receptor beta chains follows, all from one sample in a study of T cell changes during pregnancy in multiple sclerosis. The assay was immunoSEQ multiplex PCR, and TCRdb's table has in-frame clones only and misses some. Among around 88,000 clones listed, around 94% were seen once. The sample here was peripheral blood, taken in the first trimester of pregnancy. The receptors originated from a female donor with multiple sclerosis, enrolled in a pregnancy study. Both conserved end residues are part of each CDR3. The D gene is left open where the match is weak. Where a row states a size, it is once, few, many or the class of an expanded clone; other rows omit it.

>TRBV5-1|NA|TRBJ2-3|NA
TGCGCCAGCAGCTTGGGTTTCGGAGATACGCAGTATTTT
CASSLGFGDTQYF
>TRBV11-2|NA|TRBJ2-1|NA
TGTGCCAGCACCACTGGAGTCTACAATGAGCAGTTCTTC
CASTTGVYNEQFF
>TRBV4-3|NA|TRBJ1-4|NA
TGCGCCAGCAGCCAAGAGCCGGCGGCAACTAATGAAAAACTGTTTTTT
CASSQEPAATNEKLFF
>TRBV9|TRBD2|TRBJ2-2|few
TGTGCCAGCGGGGAGCGGGAGACCGGGGAGCTGTTTTTT
CASGERETGELFF
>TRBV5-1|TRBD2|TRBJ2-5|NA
TGCGCCAGCAGCCCCAAGACTAGCGGGATGCAGACCCAGTACTTC
CASSPKTSGMQTQYF
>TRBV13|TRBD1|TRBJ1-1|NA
TGTGCCAGCAGCGTAGACCGGGACAGGAACACTGAAGCTTTCTTT
CASSVDRDRNTEAFF
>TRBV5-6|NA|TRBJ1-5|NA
TGTGCCAGCAGCTTGTGGTGGAGCGAGGGATTGCCCCAGCATTTT
CASSLWWSEGLPQHF
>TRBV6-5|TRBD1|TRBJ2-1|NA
TGTGCCAGCAGCCGAGACAGGGGGGACAATGAGCAGTTCTTC
CASSRDRGDNEQFF
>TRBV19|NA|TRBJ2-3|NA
TGTGCCAGTAGTCCCGGACAGACAGATACGCAGTATTTT
CASSPGQTDTQYF
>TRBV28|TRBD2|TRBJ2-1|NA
TGTGCCAGCAGCCAACTAGCGGGAGGTTTTGATGAGCAGTTCTTC
CASSQLAGGFDEQFF
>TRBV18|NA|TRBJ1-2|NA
TGTGCCAGCTCACCACCCGCCAGGACTAACTATGGCTACACCTTC
CASSPPARTNYGYTF
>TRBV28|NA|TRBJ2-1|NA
TGTGCCAGCAGTTTGGGGTTGACCAGGGGGGACAATGAGCAGTTCTTC
CASSLGLTRGDNEQFF
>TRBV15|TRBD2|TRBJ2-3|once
TGTGCCACCAGCAGAGATCCGGGCGGGAGGACAGATACGCAGTATTTT
CATSRDPGGRTDTQYF
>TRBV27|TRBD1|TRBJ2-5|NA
TGTGCCAGCAGTCCCCAGACAGGGGGCGACGAAGAGACCCAGTACTTC
CASSPQTGGDEETQYF
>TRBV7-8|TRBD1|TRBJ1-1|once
TGTGCCAGCAGCTTTACAGGGGAGAACACTGAAGCTTTCTTT
CASSFTGENTEAFF
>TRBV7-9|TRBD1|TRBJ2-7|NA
TGTGCCAGCGCATCGGGACAGAGTTTCTCCTACGAGCAGTACTTC
CASASGQSFSYEQYF
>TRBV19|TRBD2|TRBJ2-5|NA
TGTGCCGTTGATGGACTAGCGGATTTACAAGAGACCCAGTACTTC
CAVDGLADLQETQYF
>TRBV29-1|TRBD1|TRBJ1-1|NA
TGCAGCGTCGGACAGGGGAGGCAGACTGAAGCTTTCTTT
CSVGQGRQTEAFF
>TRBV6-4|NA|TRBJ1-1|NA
TGTGCCAGCAGTGAAACCTGGGGCAGACAGTTTGAAGCTTTCTTT
CASSETWGRQFEAFF
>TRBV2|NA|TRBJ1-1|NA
TGTGCCAGCAGATTATATATGAACACTGAAGCTTTCTTT
CASRLYMNTEAFF
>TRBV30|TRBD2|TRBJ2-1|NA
TGTGCCTGGAAGGGTCTAGCGGGAGTTGGTGAGCAGTTCTTC
CAWKGLAGVGEQFF
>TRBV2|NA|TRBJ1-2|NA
TGTGCCAGCAGTTCCGGGGGGGGATATGGCTACACCTTC
CASSSGGGYGYTF
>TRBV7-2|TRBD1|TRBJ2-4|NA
TGTGCCAGCAGCTTAGGACAGGGGGCAGGCCAAGCCAAAAACATTCAGTACTTC
CASSLGQGAGQAKNIQYF
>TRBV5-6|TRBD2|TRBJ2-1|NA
TGTGCCAGCAGCCCCTACCTCGCGCTAGCGGGGGACAATGAGCAGTTCTTC
CASSPYLALAGDNEQFF
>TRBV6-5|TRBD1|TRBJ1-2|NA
TGTGCCAGCAGTTACCCGGGACAGGGTGGAGGCTACACCTTC
CASSYPGQGGGYTF